Below, 9 T cell receptor beta chains from the same sample are listed, as sequenced in a study of shared clonotypes between healthy human individuals. TCRdb keeps only in-frame clones here, not all; method: immunoSEQ multiplex PCR. The sample holds millions of clones, 90% to 95% seen once. The sequencing sample was made of naive CD4+ T cells from PBMCs. Described subset: CD45RA+ positively selected. These receptors were obtained from a man between 18 and 29 years old in good health. Some clones in this sample may be carry-over from other donors' samples.

J is TRBJ1-2 and V is TRBV6-5, with TRBD1 as a possible D gene (5 bases). The CDR3 has 14 residues. Germline V gene sequence: CDR1 MNHEY, CDR2 SVGAGI. V lost 4 bases and J lost 4, with 13 bases in between. The CDR3, as DNA: TGTGCCAGCAGTTTCGGTCGGACAAGCTATGGCTACACCTTC. Amino acid sequence: CASSFGRTSYGYTF.

This chain links TRBV7-9 with TRBJ1-3; the D gene is possibly TRBD1 (6 bases). V lost 4 bases, J lost 7 bases, and 20 bases lay in between. Germline values: CDR1 SEHNR, CDR2 FQNEAQ (reference sequence). This CDR3 has 16 amino acids. CDR3 sequence reads: CASSSTYRVIVNTIYF. The CDR3 DNA reads TGTGCCAGCAGCTCGACTTACAGGGTTATAGTTAACACCATATATTTT.

The chain is built from TRBV2 and TRBJ1-5; 7 bases line up with TRBD1. V lost 3 bases, J lost 5 bases, and 1 base stayed unmatched. In germline, CDR1 is SNHLY, CDR2 FYNNEI. The CDR3 consists of 13 residues. The DNA for the CDR3 is TGTGCCAGCAGTGAGACAGGGTATCAGCCCCAGCATTTT. Protein sequence: CASSETGYQPQHF.

This clone has more than one count but fewer than ten. The CDR3 spells CSSHWRANTEAFF. CDR3 nucleotides: TGCAGCTCCCACTGGAGGGCGAACACTGAAGCTTTCTTT. V gene TRBV29-1 combines with J gene TRBJ1-1; D is ambiguous. In germline, CDR1 is SQVTM, CDR2 ANQGSEA. The CDR3 spans 13 residues. V lost 8 bases, J lost 1 base, and 14 bases lay in between. Using reference TRBV29-1 and TRBJ1-1 for the parts outside the CDR3, the full variable domain is SAVISQKPSRDICQRGTSLTIQCQVDSQVTMMFWYRQQPGQSLTLIATANQGSEATYESGFVIDKFPISRPNLTFSTLTVSNMSPEDSSIYLCSSHWRANTEAFFGQGTRLTVV.

The chain has TRBV27 and TRBJ2-2, with TRBD2 identical over 13 bases. There are 19 residues in the CDR3. The trim removed 1 base at V and 8 bases at J, leaving 13 bases unmatched. Looked up from germline, CDR1 is MNHEY and CDR2 is SMNVEV (reference sequence). The chain's CDR3 is CASSLLGLAGDLVSGELFF. CDR3 nucleotides: TGTGCCAGCAGTTTATTAGGACTAGCGGGAGACCTTGTTTCTGGGGAGCTGTTTTTT.

This sequence joins TRBV30 and TRBJ1-4; 7 nucleotides line up with TRBD1. The trim removed 1 base at V and 10 bases at J, leaving 12 bases unmatched. CDR3 length: 15 residues. Looked up from germline, CDR1 is GTSNPN and CDR2 is SVGIG (reference sequence). This CDR3 is CAWSDGTDQTSKLFF. The CDR3 coding sequence is TGTGCCTGGAGTGACGGGACAGACCAGACTTCAAAACTGTTTTTT.

The chain couples TRBV11-1 to TRBJ2-7; TRBD2 aligns across 8 bases. Losses at the gene ends were 1 base for V and 4 bases for J; bases not matched to a gene: 6. Germline values: CDR1 SGHAT, CDR2 FQDESV (reference sequence). There are 15 residues in the CDR3. The CDR3 DNA is TGTGCCAGCAGCTTAGAAGCGGGAGCTCCTTACGAGCAGTACTTC. As protein: CASSLEAGAPYEQYF.

The chain has TRBV10-1 and TRBJ2-1, with D possibly being TRBD2 (6 bases). Germline V gene lookup returns CDR1 WNHNN and CDR2 SYGVQD (reference sequence). The CDR3 covers 12 residues. The ends were cut back, 5 bases at V and 6 bases at J, with 8 bases in the middle. The CDR3 is CASSWTINEQFF. The CDR3 region has the DNA TGCGCCAGCAGTTGGACTATCAATGAGCAGTTCTTC.

V is TRBV7-8 and J is TRBJ1-3, with TRBD1 matching over 8 bases. The CDR3 loop spans 15 amino acids. The V segment lost 4 bases and the J segment 0 bases; nucleotides outside the gene matches: 2. Germline CDR1 is SGHVS and CDR2 is FQNEAQ. The CDR3 here is CASSWTGSSGNTIYF. CDR3 DNA sequence: TGTGCCAGCAGCTGGACAGGGTCCTCTGGAAACACCATATATTTT.